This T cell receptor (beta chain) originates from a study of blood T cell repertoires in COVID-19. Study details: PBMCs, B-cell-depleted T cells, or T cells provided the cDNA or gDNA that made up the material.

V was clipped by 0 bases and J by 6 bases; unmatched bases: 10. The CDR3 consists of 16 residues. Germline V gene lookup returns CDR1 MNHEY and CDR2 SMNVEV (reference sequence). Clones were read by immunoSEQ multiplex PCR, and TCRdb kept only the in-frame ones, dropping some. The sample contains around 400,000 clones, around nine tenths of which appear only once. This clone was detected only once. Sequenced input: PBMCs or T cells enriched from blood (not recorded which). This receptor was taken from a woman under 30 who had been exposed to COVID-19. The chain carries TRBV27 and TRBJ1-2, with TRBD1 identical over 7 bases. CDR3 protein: CASSLSGRTGVNGYTF. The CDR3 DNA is TGTGCCAGCAGTTTATCCGGCCGAACAGGGGTAAATGGCTACACCTTC.